This T cell receptor beta chain was captured in a study of cytomegalovirus exposure and HLA in healthy donors. Notes on the study in general: Being productive about 87% or about 30% of the time was typical of most TCR beta V segments in an earlier analysis.

The PCR had 60 Vbeta and 13 Jbeta primers. Assay: immunoSEQ multiplex PCR; the TCRdb copy retains only in-frame clones and omits some. Here the sample spans some 150,000 clones, approximately 59% being singletons. Germline-derived CDR1 and CDR2 are MNHEY and SMNVEV (reference sequence). Trimming took 4 bases from V and 2 from J; bases not matched to a gene: 6. The CDR3 is made up of 15 amino acids. This clone was found a few times. Its specificity is unknown. The chain has TRBV27 and TRBJ2-7, with 9 bases that match TRBD1. What was sequenced was PBMCs. The TCR sequence derives from a man aged 35-49 years in good health and CMV-seronegative. CDR3 in DNA: TGTGCCAGCAGTTCCGGGACAGGGTTAACCTACGAGCAGTACTTC. It translates to CASSSGTGLTYEQYF.